Shown below are 19 T cell receptor beta chains from a single sample sequenced in a study of blood T cell repertoires in COVID-19. The assay was immunoSEQ multiplex PCR, and TCRdb's table has in-frame clones only and misses some. The sample has just over 650,000 clones, 90% seen once. The material sequenced was peripheral blood. Receptors were obtained from a woman in her late teens or twenties with acute or convalescent COVID-19.

The chain joins TRBV25-1 to TRBJ2-3; 7 nucleotides match TRBD1. CDR1 is MGHDK and CDR2 is SYGVNS in the germline V gene. This CDR3 comprises 15 residues. The V gene end was trimmed by 5 bases and the J gene end by 5 bases; junction bases not matched to a gene: 10. The CDR3 DNA sequence: TGTGCCAGCAGTTACAGACAGGGAAATGGAGATACGCAGTATTTT. It specifies CASSYRQGNGDTQYF.

This sequence joins TRBV6-5 and TRBJ2-1; D remains unclear. With 7 bases removed from V and 8 bases from J, the gap between germline ends came to 18 bases. The CDR3 totals 14 residues. Germline V gene sequence: CDR1 MNHEY, CDR2 SVGAGI. The CDR3 reads CASTPLKFLDEQFF. The CDR3, as DNA: TGTGCCAGCACCCCACTAAAGTTTCTGGATGAGCAGTTCTTC.

This CDR3 reads CASSLGRGLTQYF. The CDR3 nucleotides read TGTGCCAGCAGCTTAGGTCGGGGGTTGACCCAGTACTTC. The chain combines TRBV7-9 with TRBJ2-5, with D possibly TRBD2 on 6 matching bases. The CDR3 runs to 13 residues. CDR1 and CDR2 from the germline V gene are SEHNR and FQNEAQ (reference sequence). The V end lost 1 base, the J end lost 7 bases, and 10 bases lay between the germline ends.

The DNA for the CDR3 is TGTGCCAGCAGGTCACCGGGACAGGGCTCTGAAGCTTTCTTT. Its protein is CASRSPGQGSEAFF. V is TRBV2 and J is TRBJ1-1; 9 bases are a match to TRBD1. This CDR3 spans 14 amino acids. V was pared by 6 bases and J by 6 bases, with 8 bases of the junction left unmatched. Germline values: CDR1 SNHLY, CDR2 FYNNEI.

The CDR3 loop reads CASSQEPRGGTEAFF. DNA of the CDR3: TGCGCCAGCAGCCAAGAGCCCCGCGGGGGGACTGAAGCTTTCTTT. The chain employs TRBV4-1 and TRBJ1-1; the D gene is possibly TRBD1 (5 bases). V lost 0 bases and J 5 bases, leaving 13 bases between the germline ends. The CDR3 totals 15 residues. CDR1 is MGHRA, CDR2 YSYEKL, per germline.

The CDR3 coding sequence is TGTGCCAGCAGCTTAGAGGGAGGAGAGACCCAGTACTTC. It is translated as CASSLEGGETQYF. The chain couples TRBV7-2 to TRBJ2-5; TRBD2 is a possible D gene (6 bases). The CDR3 covers 13 residues. V shed 1 base and J shed 4 bases, with 7 bases lying between them. Germline V gene lookup returns CDR1 SGHTA and CDR2 FQGNSA. The whole variable domain, filled in from reference TRBV7-2 and TRBJ2-5, reads GAGVSQSPSNKVTEKGKDVELRCDPISGHTALYWYRQSLGQGLEFLIYFQGNSAPDKSGLPSDRFSAERTGGSVSTLTIQRTQQEDSAVYLCASSLEGGETQYFGPGTRLLVL.

The chain combines TRBV7-6 with TRBJ2-1, with D perhaps TRBD2 (6 bases). This CDR3 spans 14 amino acids. The V end lost 1 base, the J end lost 7 bases, and 11 bases lay between the germline ends. From germline, CDR1 is SGHVS and CDR2 FNYEAQ. The CDR3 sequence: CASSLEASANEQFF. The CDR3 nucleotides read TGTGCCAGCAGCTTAGAAGCTAGCGCTAATGAGCAGTTCTTC.

The chain uses TRBV19 and TRBJ1-1, with D uncertain. Trimming took off 6 bases at V and 0 bases at J, with 8 bases between the two ends. Germline CDR1 LNHDA, CDR2 SQIVND (reference sequence). This CDR3 comprises 13 residues. The DNA of the CDR3 is TGTGCCAGTAGAGCGACGGTGAACACTGAAGCTTTCTTT. Residues: CASRATVNTEAFF.

The chain employs TRBV12-5 and TRBJ1-4; 10 bases align to TRBD1. V dropped 4 bases and J dropped 4; count of bases not matched to a gene: 3. The CDR3 runs 15 residues. The V gene's germline CDR1 is LGHNT and CDR2 FRNRAP. CDR3 nucleotide sequence: TGTGCTAGTGGTTCTGGGACAGGGGTTAATGAAAAACTGTTTTTT. This codes for CASGSGTGVNEKLFF.

The chain links TRBV19 to TRBJ1-2; TRBD1 agrees at 7 bases. Germline CDR1 is LNHDA and CDR2 is SQIVND (reference sequence). The V and J ends lost 6 bases and 2 bases, in that order; junction bases with no gene match: 9. The length of the CDR3 is 15 residues. CDR3 protein: CASSINPGQNYGYTF. CDR3 DNA sequence: TGTGCCAGTAGCATAAATCCGGGACAGAACTATGGCTACACCTTC.

This chain links TRBV12-3 or TRBV12-4 with TRBJ1-3, with 7 bases lining up with TRBD1. V was pared by 1 base and J by 11 bases, with 5 bases of the junction left unmatched. This CDR3 region has 13 residues. In DNA, the CDR3 is TGTGCCAGCAGTTTAGGGCAGGGGGTAGCCATATATTTT. Protein sequence: CASSLGQGVAIYF.

The chain couples TRBV7-2 to TRBJ2-2, with 9 bases identical to TRBD2. Germline assignment: CDR1 SGHTA and CDR2 FQGNSA. The trim removed 5 bases at V and 3 bases at J, leaving 7 bases unmatched. The CDR3 sequence is 16 residues long. CDR3: CASSVSGGTYTGELFF. The CDR3 DNA is TGTGCCAGCAGCGTCAGCGGGGGGACGTACACCGGGGAGCTGTTTTTT.

In this sample, this clone turned up a few times. The J gene is TRBJ2-7, the V gene TRBV30; TRBD1 matches 8 bases. This CDR3 comprises 15 residues. Per germline, CDR1 GTSNPN and CDR2 SVGIG (reference sequence). J was trimmed by 3 bases and V by 1 base; bases with no gene match: 8. The DNA for the CDR3 is TGTGCCTGGAGTGGGAGGACAGGGTCCTACTACGAGCAGTACTTC. This sequence encodes CAWSGRTGSYYEQYF.

This clone showed up just once. The chain links TRBV21-1 to TRBJ1-6; the D call TRBD1 from the table was never checked on the DNA. TRBV21-1 is recorded as a pseudogene. This CDR3 comprises 16 residues. CDR3 sequence: CASSIRDREGNSPLHF. CDR3 DNA: TGTGCCAGCAGCATTCGGGACAGGGAGGGTAATTCACCCCTCCACTTT.

The CDR3 here is CASSPREVFNYGYTF. The CDR3 nucleotides are TGTGCCAGCAGCCCCCGGGAGGTTTTTAACTATGGCTACACCTTC. The V call is TRBV27, the J call TRBJ1-2; the D is unclear. This CDR3 has 15 amino acids. Germline CDR1 is MNHEY and CDR2 is SMNVEV (reference sequence). Trimming removed 6 bases from V and 1 base from J, with 15 bases in between.

The chain has TRBV2 and TRBJ2-7; D remains unclear. The germline V and J ends were trimmed by 4 bases and 2 bases, with 12 bases remaining between them. The CDR3 spans 14 residues. Germline loops: CDR1 SNHLY, CDR2 FYNNEI. This CDR3 is CASSGSVPTYEQYF. CDR3 DNA: TGTGCCAGCAGTGGTTCAGTCCCGACCTACGAGCAGTACTTC.

The chain links TRBV20-1 to TRBJ1-6; tentative D call: TRBD1 (5 bases). Germline V gene data show CDR1 as DFQATT and CDR2 as SNEGSKA (reference sequence). This CDR3 comprises 17 residues. Trimming removed 3 bases at V and 3 bases at J, with 18 bases between. In DNA, the CDR3 is TGCAGTGCTAGTGCTATTAGCGGGGGGGGCTATAATTCACCCCTCCACTTT. Protein sequence: CSASAISGGGYNSPLHF.

This chain's CDR3 is CASREFRGAHQPQHF. CDR3 DNA: TGCGCCAGCAGGGAGTTTCGTGGGGCCCATCAGCCCCAGCATTTT. The chain is built from TRBV4-1 and TRBJ1-5, with a tentative D call TRBD1 (5 bases). Trimming took off 6 bases at V and 5 bases at J, with 17 bases between the two ends. CDR3 length: 15 residues. CDR1 MGHRA and CDR2 YSYEKL come from the germline V gene.

CDR3 sequence reads: CASTPGQANTEAFF. Written as DNA, the CDR3 is TGTGCCAGTACCCCGGGACAGGCGAACACTGAAGCTTTCTTT. V gene TRBV19 combines with J gene TRBJ1-1, with 8 bases matching TRBD1. There are 14 residues in the CDR3. The trim removed 7 bases at V and 1 base at J, leaving 5 bases unmatched. Germline CDR1 LNHDA, CDR2 SQIVND (reference sequence).